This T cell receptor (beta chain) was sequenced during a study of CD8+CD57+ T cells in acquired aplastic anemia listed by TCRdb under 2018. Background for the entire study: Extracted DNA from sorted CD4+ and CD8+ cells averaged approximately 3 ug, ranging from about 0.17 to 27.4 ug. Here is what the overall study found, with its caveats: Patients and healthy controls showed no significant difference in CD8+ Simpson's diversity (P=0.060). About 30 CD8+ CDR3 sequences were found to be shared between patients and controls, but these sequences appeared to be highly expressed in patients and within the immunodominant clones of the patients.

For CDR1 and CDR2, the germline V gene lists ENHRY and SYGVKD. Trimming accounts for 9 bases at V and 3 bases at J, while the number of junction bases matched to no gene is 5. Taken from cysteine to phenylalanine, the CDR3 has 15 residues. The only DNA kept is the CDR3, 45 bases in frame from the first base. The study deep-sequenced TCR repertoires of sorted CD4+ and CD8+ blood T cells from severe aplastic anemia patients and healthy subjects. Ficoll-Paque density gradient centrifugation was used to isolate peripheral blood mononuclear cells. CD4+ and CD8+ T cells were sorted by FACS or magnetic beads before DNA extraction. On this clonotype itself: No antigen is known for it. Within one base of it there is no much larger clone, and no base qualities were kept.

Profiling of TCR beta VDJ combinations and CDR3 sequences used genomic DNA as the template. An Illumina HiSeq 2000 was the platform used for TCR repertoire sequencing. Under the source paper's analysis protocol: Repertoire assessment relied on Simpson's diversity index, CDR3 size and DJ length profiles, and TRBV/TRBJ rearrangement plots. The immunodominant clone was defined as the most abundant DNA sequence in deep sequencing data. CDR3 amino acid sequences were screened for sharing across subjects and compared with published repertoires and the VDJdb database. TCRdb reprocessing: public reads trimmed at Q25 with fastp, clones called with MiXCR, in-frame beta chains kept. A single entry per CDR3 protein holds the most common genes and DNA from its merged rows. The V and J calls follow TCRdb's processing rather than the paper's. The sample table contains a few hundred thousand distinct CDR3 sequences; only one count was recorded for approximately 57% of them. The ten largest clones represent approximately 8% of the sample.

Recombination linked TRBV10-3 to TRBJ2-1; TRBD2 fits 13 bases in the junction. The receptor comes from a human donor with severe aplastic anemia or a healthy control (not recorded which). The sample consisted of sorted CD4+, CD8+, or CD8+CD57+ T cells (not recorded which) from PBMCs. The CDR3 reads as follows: CAMRTSGSNYNEQFF. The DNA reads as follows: TGTGCCATGCGGACTAGCGGGAGTAACTACAATGAGCAGTTCTTC.